This T cell receptor (beta chain) was documented in a study of T-cell memory formation after mild COVID-19. Study-level background: TCR clusters largely stayed donor specific.

The CDR3 is 15 residues long. After removal of 2 bases from V and 6 bases from J, the junction contained 6 bases not matched to a gene. TCRdb called the 5' RACE reads again in MiXCR, with one record for every CDR3 protein. Of about 190,000 distinct CDR3 sequences in the sample, 25% to 35% were seen once. Sample: PBMCs or a T cell subset sorted from them (not recorded which). The rearrangement uses TRBV12-3 or TRBV12-4 and TRBJ2-1, with 8 nucleotides matching TRBD2. This TCR was recovered from an adult woman who had mild COVID-19 (a few samples of this study predate the infection). Cell type and time point are not known. The CDR3 nucleotides read TGTGCCAGCAGTTTAAAAGCGGGGGCCTCCAATGAGCAGTTCTTC. Translation: CASSLKAGASNEQFF.